This T cell receptor beta chain was sequenced during a study of blood T cell repertoires in COVID-19. Looking at the study overall: T cells, B-cell-depleted T cells, or PBMCs provided the cDNA or gDNA that served as material.

Participants spanned ages 18 to 89 years and resided in around 25 US areas. There are 17 residues in the CDR3. Germline V lookup: CDR1 MNHGY, CDR2 SAAAGT. V was clipped by 2 bases and J by 9 bases; unmatched bases: 16. Per the study methods: Estimated nucleated cell counts came from reference gene primer amplification. The assay was immunoSEQ multiplex PCR, and TCRdb's table has in-frame clones only and misses some. D and trimming were read from the DNA, whereas the V and J calls and clone size are those reported in that table. The table lists 300,000 to 350,000 clones, approximately 85% of them singletons, with less than 2.5% in the top ten.

This TCR was sampled from a man aged 30-40 years who had recovered from COVID-19. The material sequenced was PBMCs or T cells enriched from blood (not recorded which). The rearrangement links TRBV6-8 to TRBJ2-1, with 7 bases identical to TRBD2. The CDR3 DNA reads as TGTGCCAGCAGTTACCTCGCGGCGGGGGTGGGGCCAGTTGAGCAGTTCTTC. Its protein product is CASSYLAAGVGPVEQFF.